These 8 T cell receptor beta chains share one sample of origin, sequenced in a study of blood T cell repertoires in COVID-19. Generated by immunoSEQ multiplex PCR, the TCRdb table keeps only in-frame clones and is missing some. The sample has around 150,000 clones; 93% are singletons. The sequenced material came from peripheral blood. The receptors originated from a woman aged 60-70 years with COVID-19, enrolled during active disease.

The CDR3 nucleotides read TGTGCCAGTAGTATCCGACAGTCTAACTATGGCTACACCTTC. Translating it yields CASSIRQSNYGYTF. The chain carries TRBV19 and TRBJ1-2; D might be TRBD1 (5 bases). The CDR3 length is 14 residues. V was shortened by 3 bases and J by 0 bases, with 8 bases between the two germline ends. Germline V gene data show CDR1 as LNHDA and CDR2 as SQIVND (reference sequence).

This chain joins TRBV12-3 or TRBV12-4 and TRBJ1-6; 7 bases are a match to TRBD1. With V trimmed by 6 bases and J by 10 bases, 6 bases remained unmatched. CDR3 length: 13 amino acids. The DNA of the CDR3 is TGTGCCAGCAGCCGCGGGACAGAATCACCCCTCCACTTT. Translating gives CASSRGTESPLHF.

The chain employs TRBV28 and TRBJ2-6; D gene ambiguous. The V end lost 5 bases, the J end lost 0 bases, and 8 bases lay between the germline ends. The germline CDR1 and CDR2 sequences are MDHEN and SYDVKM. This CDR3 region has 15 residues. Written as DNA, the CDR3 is TGTGCCAGCAGTAGGCCAGGCTCTGGGGCCAACGTCCTGACTTTC. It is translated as CASSRPGSGANVLTF.

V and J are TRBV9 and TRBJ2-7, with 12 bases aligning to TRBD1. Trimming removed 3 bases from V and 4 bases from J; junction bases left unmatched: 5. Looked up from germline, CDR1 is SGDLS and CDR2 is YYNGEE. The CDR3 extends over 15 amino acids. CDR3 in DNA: TGTGCCAGCAGCGACCGGGACAGGGGGCCGTACGAGCAGTACTTC. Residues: CASSDRDRGPYEQYF.

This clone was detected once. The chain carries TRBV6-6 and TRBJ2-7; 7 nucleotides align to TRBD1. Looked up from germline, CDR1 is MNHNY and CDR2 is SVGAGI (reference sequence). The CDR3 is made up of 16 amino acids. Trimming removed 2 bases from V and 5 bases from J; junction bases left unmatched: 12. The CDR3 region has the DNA TGTGCCAGCAGTTACCGAGGACAGGTGGGGGTTGACGAGCAGTACTTC. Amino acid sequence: CASSYRGQVGVDEQYF.

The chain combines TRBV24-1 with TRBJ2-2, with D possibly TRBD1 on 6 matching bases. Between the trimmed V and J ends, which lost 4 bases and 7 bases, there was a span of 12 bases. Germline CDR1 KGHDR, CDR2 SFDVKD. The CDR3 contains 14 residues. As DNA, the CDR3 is TGTGCCACCAGTGACACAACAGGGATCGGGGAGCTGTTTTTT. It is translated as CATSDTTGIGELFF.

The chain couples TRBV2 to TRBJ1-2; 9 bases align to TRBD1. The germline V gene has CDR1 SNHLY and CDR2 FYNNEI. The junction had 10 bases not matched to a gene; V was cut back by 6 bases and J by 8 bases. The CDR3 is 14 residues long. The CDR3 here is CASRKDRGARGYTF. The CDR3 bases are TGTGCCAGCAGGAAAGACAGGGGGGCACGGGGCTACACCTTC.

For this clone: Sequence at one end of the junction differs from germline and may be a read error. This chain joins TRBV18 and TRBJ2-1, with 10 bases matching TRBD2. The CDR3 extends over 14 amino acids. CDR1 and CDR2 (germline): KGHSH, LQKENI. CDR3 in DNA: TGTGCCAGCTCACCAAATGTAGCGGGGGGCCTGGGTCTCTTC. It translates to CASSPNVAGGLGLF.